The T cell receptor (beta chain) described here comes from a study of T cells in Graves' hyperthyroidism and ophthalmopathy. Researchers took RNA transcripts and amplified the TCR beta CDR3 regions from them. In the first-round RT-PCR of the TCR CDR3, the HTBI primer set was used. One entry per CDR3 protein, called by TCRdb with MiXCR from the multiplex PCR reads. The data show 650,000 to 850,000 distinct CDR3 sequences, with roughly a sixth seen just once and over 15% held by the top ten. This CDR3 region has 17 residues. The germline V gene has CDR1 KGHSH and CDR2 LQKENI. Losses at the gene ends were 2 bases for V and 0 bases for J; bases not matched to a gene: 3.

The rearrangement joins TRBV18 to TRBJ2-6; TRBD1 agrees at 8 bases. Sequencing was done on a sample of blood. The receptor was isolated from a woman aged 45-65 years with Graves' hyperthyroidism that later progressed to Graves' ophthalmopathy. For the CDR3, the DNA is TGTGCCAGCTCACCATACACAGGGGGCTCTGGGGCCAACGTCCTGACTTTC. It codes for CASSPYTGGSGANVLTF.